This entry lists 26 T cell receptor beta chains sequenced from one sample in a study of T cells in Graves' hyperthyroidism and ophthalmopathy. Regions amplified from RNA transcripts were the TCR beta CDR3 regions. When the TCR CDR3 underwent first-round RT-PCR, the HTBI primer set was used. A single record per CDR3 protein comes from TCRdb applying MiXCR to the multiplex PCR reads. The sample lists under 300,000 distinct CDR3 sequences; about 14% were seen once. The sample taken for sequencing was blood. These receptors came from a woman aged 40 to 50 with Graves' hyperthyroidism that later progressed to Graves' ophthalmopathy.

This clonotype was counted ten times or more. This chain uses TRBV12-3 or TRBV12-4 with TRBJ2-2, with unresolved D. The CDR3 extends over 15 amino acids. V was cut by 2 bases and J by 5 bases, with 12 bases left in between. The CDR3 coding sequence is TGTGCCAGCAGTTTATGGCAGTTGGTTACCGGGGAGCTGTTTTTT. This translates into CASSLWQLVTGELFF.

This clonotype came up many times. The chain links TRBV7-6 to TRBJ2-1; 10 bases fit TRBD2. CDR1 is SGHVS and CDR2 is FNYEAQ in the germline V gene. This CDR3 has 17 residues. Losses at the gene ends were 4 bases for V and 0 bases for J; bases not matched to a gene: 6. The CDR3 coding sequence is TGTGCCAGCAGCTACTTAGCGGGAGGCCCCTCCTACAATGAGCAGTTCTTC. It encodes CASSYLAGGPSYNEQFF. Full variable domain (rest looked up from reference TRBV7-6 and TRBJ2-1): GAGVSQSPRYKVTKRGQDVALRCDPISGHVSLYWYRQALGQGPEFLTYFNYEAQQDKSGLPNDRFSAERPEGSISTLTIQRTEQRDSAMYRCASSYLAGGPSYNEQFFGPGTRLTVL.

The chain carries TRBV7-9 and TRBJ1-1; the D is unclear. CDR1 is SEHNR and CDR2 is FQNEAQ in the germline V gene (reference sequence). The CDR3 runs 14 residues. V dropped 0 bases and J dropped 1 base, with 6 bases sitting between them. CDR3 sequence reads: CASSLADRNTEAFF. CDR3 DNA: TGTGCCAGCAGCTTAGCCGATAGGAACACTGAAGCTTTCTTT.

The chain has TRBV11-3 and TRBJ2-2, with TRBD2 identical over 9 bases. J lost 0 bases, V lost 3 bases, and 11 bases had no gene match. The CDR3 has 19 amino acids. Germline assignment: CDR1 SGHNT and CDR2 YENEEA. The CDR3 loop reads CASSLGGYSGGANTGELFF. Written as DNA, the CDR3 is TGTGCCAGCAGCTTGGGGGGTTATAGCGGGGGAGCGAACACCGGGGAGCTGTTTTTT. Complete variable domain (other parts from reference TRBV11-3 and TRBJ2-2): EAGVVQSPRYKIIEKKQPVAFWCNPISGHNTLYWYLQNLGQGPELLIRYENEEAVDDSQLPKDRFSAERLKGVDSTLKIQPAELGDSAVYLCASSLGGYSGGANTGELFFGEGSRLTVL.

V gene TRBV28 combines with J gene TRBJ1-4, with TRBD1 identical over 7 bases. Germline V lookup: CDR1 MDHEN, CDR2 SYDVKM. The CDR3 is 16 amino acids. With 5 bases clipped from V and 4 bases from J, the junction kept 10 bases outside the gene matches. CDR3: CASSPQRGGGNEKLFF. The DNA of the CDR3 is TGTGCCAGCAGTCCCCAGAGAGGGGGCGGTAATGAAAAACTGTTTTTT.

This clonotype was recorded at least ten times. The chain has TRBV6-1 and TRBJ2-3; perhaps TRBD1 as D (6 bases). V lost 6 bases, J lost 2 bases, and 15 bases lay in between. CDR1 and CDR2 from the germline V gene are MNHNS and SASEGT. The CDR3 covers 15 residues. The CDR3 region has the DNA TGTGCCAGCAGGCACTCAGGACAGCCCACAGATACGCAGTATTTT. Protein: CASRHSGQPTDTQYF.

This clonotype was seen at least ten times. The V call is TRBV30, the J call TRBJ2-1; the D is unclear. CDR3 length equals 13 residues. The germline V gene encodes CDR1 GTSNPN and CDR2 SVGIG (reference sequence). V was shortened by 6 bases and J by 0 bases, with 9 bases between the two germline ends. The CDR3 DNA reads as TGTGCCTGCACTGCTCTCTCCTACAATGAGCAGTTCTTC. It specifies CACTALSYNEQFF.

This clonotype has at least ten counts. The chain joins TRBV27 to TRBJ1-5; D is perhaps TRBD1 (6 bases). This CDR3 spans 17 amino acids. Germline V lookup: CDR1 MNHEY, CDR2 SMNVEV (reference sequence). V lost 3 bases and J lost 2, with 17 bases in between. CDR3 nucleotides: TGTGCCAGCAGTTTGACAATCTCACGACAGGGCAATCAGCCCCAGCATTTT. Translation: CASSLTISRQGNQPQHF.

This chain joins TRBV5-4 and TRBJ2-7, with 7 nucleotides matching TRBD1. This CDR3 has 16 amino acids. Germline trimming cut 4 bases from V and 0 bases from J; bases unmatched to any gene: 10. The germline V gene has CDR1 SGHNT and CDR2 YYREEE (reference sequence). The CDR3 spells CASSRVSGGNSYEQYF. The CDR3 DNA reads TGTGCCAGCAGCCGGGTCTCAGGGGGTAACTCCTACGAGCAGTACTTC.

Details on this clonotype: This sequence may be a read error, since a much larger clone differs from it by one base. V is TRBV12-3 or TRBV12-4 and J is TRBJ2-2, with 7 nucleotides matching TRBD1. This CDR3 region has 16 residues. CDR3 DNA sequence: TGTGCCTGCAGTACCCGGGGCAGGGGGAACGCCGGGGAGCTGTTTTTT. Its protein product is CACSTRGRGNAGELFF.

The sample holds many counts of this clonotype. The rearrangement links TRBV11-2 to TRBJ2-7, with D unclear. The CDR3 has 13 residues. V was pared by 3 bases and J by 2 bases, with 8 bases between. CDR1 is SGHAT and CDR2 is FQNNGV in the germline V gene. The CDR3 nucleotides are TGTGCCAGCAGCTTGGGTCACACCTACGAGCAGTACTTC. It encodes CASSLGHTYEQYF.

At least ten counts were recorded for this clonotype. This chain joins TRBV28 and TRBJ1-5; TRBD1 matches 8 bases. Germline lookup yields CDR1 MDHEN and CDR2 SYDVKM. Trimming cost V 8 bases and J 7 bases; bases outside gene matches: 7. The CDR3 totals 13 residues. The CDR3 bases are TGTGCCAGCGCACGGGACAGGTCCCAGCCCCAGCATTTT. Translated: CASARDRSQPQHF. Full variable domain (missing parts from reference TRBV28 and TRBJ1-5): DVKVTQSSRYLVKRTGEKVFLECVQDMDHENMFWYRQDPGLGLRLIYFSYDVKMKEKGDIPEGYSVSREKKERFSLILESASTNQTSMYLCASARDRSQPQHFGDGTRLSIL.

Ten or more counts support this clonotype. The chain employs TRBV27 and TRBJ2-1; 11 nucleotides align to TRBD2. The junction had 8 bases not matched to a gene; V was cut back by 3 bases and J by 7 bases. CDR3 length: 16 amino acids. Germline V gives CDR1 MNHEY, CDR2 SMNVEV (reference sequence). The DNA for the CDR3 is TGTGCCAGCAGTTTCGAGGCTAGCGGGAGGACTAATGAGCAGTTCTTC. This gives the protein CASSFEASGRTNEQFF.

For this clonotype: The junction departs from germline at one end; a sequencing error may be responsible. The gene calls are TRBV20-1 and TRBJ2-1; 10 positions match TRBD2. Per germline, CDR1 DFQATT and CDR2 SNEGSKA (reference sequence). This CDR3 spans 17 amino acids. DNA for the CDR3: TGCAGTACTAGAGATGTACTTCGACTAGCGGGTAATAATGAGCAGTTCTTC. It codes for CSTRDVLRLAGNNEQFF.

This clonotype was counted ten times or more. The V call is TRBV20-1, the J call TRBJ2-5; D call uncertain. Germline values: CDR1 DFQATT, CDR2 SNEGSKA (reference sequence). V was trimmed by 4 bases and J by 1 base, leaving 7 bases between them. The CDR3 is 12 amino acids. This chain's CDR3 is CSAKALQETQYF. CDR3 sequence (DNA): TGCAGTGCTAAGGCCCTCCAAGAGACCCAGTACTTC.

This clonotype came up many times. The V call is TRBV27, the J call TRBJ2-7; the match to TRBD1 covers 8 bases. The J segment lost 5 bases and the V segment lost 7 bases, leaving 10 bases of the junction unmatched. Per the germline V gene, CDR1 is MNHEY and CDR2 is SMNVEV (reference sequence). The CDR3 runs 14 residues. This CDR3 is CASNRRGRIDEQYF. In DNA form, the CDR3 reads TGTGCCAGCAACCGCAGGGGGCGAATCGACGAGCAGTACTTC.

This clonotype was detected many times. V is TRBV12-3 or TRBV12-4 and J is TRBJ1-1, with no clear D. The CDR3 is made up of 12 amino acids. V was clipped by 3 bases and J by 6 bases, with 8 bases between them. CDR3 DNA sequence: TGTGCCAGCAGTTTTGGAGGGCCTGAAGCTTTCTTT. Protein product: CASSFGGPEAFF.

There are many counts of this clonotype. CDR3 bases: TGTGCCAGCAGCTCGTTTTTCGGCGCCGACTCCGAAGCTTTCTTT. This codes for CASSSFFGADSEAFF. The chain combines TRBV28 with TRBJ1-1; D gene ambiguous. CDR3 length: 15 amino acids. Trimming removed 6 bases at V and 8 bases at J, with 22 bases between. Looked up from germline, CDR1 is MDHEN and CDR2 is SYDVKM.

The table lists this clonotype with many counts. This chain connects TRBV6-2 or TRBV6-3 to TRBJ2-7; D is uncertain. The CDR3 consists of 16 residues. V lost 0 bases and J 2 bases, leaving 14 bases between the germline ends. Germline loops: CDR1 MNHEY, CDR2 SVGEGT. The CDR3 bases are TGTGCCAGCAGTTACTCGACGGGTTACCCTGCCTACGAGCAGTACTTC. It yields the protein CASSYSTGYPAYEQYF.

In this sample, this clonotype turned up many times. V is TRBV28 and J is TRBJ2-5; D may be TRBD1 (6 bases). Per the germline V gene, CDR1 is MDHEN and CDR2 is SYDVKM. Trimming removed 3 bases at V and 2 bases at J, with 10 bases between. There are 14 residues in the CDR3. CDR3 protein: CASSLAGEQETQYF. In DNA, the CDR3 is TGTGCCAGCAGTTTGGCAGGGGAACAAGAGACCCAGTACTTC.

This clonotype was seen many times. The J gene is TRBJ2-5, the V gene TRBV14; TRBD1 is a possible D gene (6 bases). Trimming stripped 3 bases from V and 5 bases from J, with 10 bases between. CDR3 length equals 13 residues. Looked up from germline, CDR1 is SGHDN and CDR2 is FVKESK. CDR3 region: CASSHAGAETQYF. For the CDR3, the DNA is TGTGCCAGCAGCCATGCAGGGGCGGAGACCCAGTACTTC.

This clonotype has at least ten counts. The V gene is TRBV7-8, the J gene TRBJ2-3, with 10 bases matching TRBD2. This CDR3 has 17 amino acids. Germline CDR1 reads SGHVS; CDR2 reads FQNEAQ. After removal of 6 bases from V and 3 bases from J, the junction contained 12 bases not matched to a gene. For the CDR3, the DNA is TGTGCCAGCAGGCGGTCTACCGGAGCGGGAGGGACAGATACGCAGTATTTT. Translation: CASRRSTGAGGTDTQYF.

This clonotype was seen ten or more times. This chain connects TRBV20-1 to TRBJ1-1; D perhaps matches TRBD1 (6 bases). Trimming pared 0 bases from V and 2 bases from J, leaving 13 bases between. This CDR3 has 15 residues. CDR1 is DFQATT and CDR2 is SNEGSKA in the germline V gene (reference sequence). DNA for the CDR3: TGCAGTGCTAGAGATGGGGGCTTCGGAAACACTGAAGCTTTCTTT. Translation: CSARDGGFGNTEAFF.

This clonotype was detected many times. This chain uses TRBV28 with TRBJ2-5; 11 bases agree with TRBD1. J was trimmed by 4 bases and V by 5 bases; bases with no gene match: 6. Germline V CDR1 and CDR2: MDHEN, SYDVKM. This CDR3 is built from 15 residues. The CDR3 protein is CASSPSGTGGETQYF. CDR3 sequence (DNA): TGTGCCAGCAGTCCTTCGGGGACAGGGGGAGAGACCCAGTACTTC.

This clonotype was recorded many times. The chain links TRBV7-2 to TRBJ2-1; D gene ambiguous. V was pared by 3 bases and J by 2 bases, with 8 bases between. Germline V CDR1 and CDR2: SGHTA, FQGNSA. The CDR3 covers 14 residues. CDR3 nucleotides: TGTGCCAGCAGCTTGAGAGGAACCTACAATGAGCAGTTCTTC. Residues: CASSLRGTYNEQFF. The entire variable domain, with the rest obtained from reference TRBV7-2 and TRBJ2-1, is as follows: GAGVSQSPSNKVTEKGKDVELRCDPISGHTALYWYRQSLGQGLEFLIYFQGNSAPDKSGLPSDRFSAERTGGSVSTLTIQRTQQEDSAVYLCASSLRGTYNEQFFGPGTRLTVL.

The chain uses TRBV9 and TRBJ2-1; TRBD2 matches 8 bases. The CDR3 is made up of 15 amino acids. The germline gives CDR1 SGDLS, CDR2 YYNGEE. V lost 0 bases to trimming and J lost 3 bases; unmatched junction nucleotides: 2. CDR3 protein: CASSVGSGSYNEQFF. The CDR3 coding sequence is TGTGCCAGCAGCGTAGGGAGCGGGAGCTACAATGAGCAGTTCTTC. Combining the CDR3 with reference TRBV9 and TRBJ2-1 gives the whole variable domain DSGVTQTPKHLITATGQRVTLRCSPRSGDLSVYWYQQSLDQGLQFLIQYYNGEERAKGNILERFSAQQFPDLHSELNLSSLELGDSALYFCASSVGSGSYNEQFFGPGTRLTVL.